This T cell receptor beta chain derives from a study of cytotoxic CD8 clonotypes in ibrutinib-treated CLL. Study-wide context: Responses: approximately 24 partial, 2 complete; after median about 68 months, around 15 stayed remitted, roughly 12 progressed.

Overall study findings and caveats: Whereas clonality rose at ibrutinib response, it declined toward baseline at progression. Age-matched healthy donor levels were exceeded by baseline clonality, which tracked circulating CD8+ T-cell counts.

Comment on this clone: Its antigen is undetermined.

This CDR3 has 14 amino acids. The V and J ends lost 3 bases and 5 bases respectively, with 11 bases between them. Germline V gene sequence: CDR1 ENHRY, CDR2 SYGVKD. TCRdb's copy holds only in-frame clones and misses some; the assay was immunoSEQ multiplex PCR. The profile shows tens of thousands of clones, roughly 57% of them singletons. The sequence was obtained from a human donor with chronic lymphocytic leukemia. The material was PBMCs, obtained after 12 months of ibrutinib treatment. This rearrangement joins TRBV10-3 to TRBJ1-5; no clear D gene. The DNA for the CDR3 is TGTGCCATCAGTGACCCCACTATGTATCAGCCCCAGCATTTT. This sequence encodes CAISDPTMYQPQHF.